Below, one T cell receptor (beta chain) is given with its context. The antigen is not known. V trimming: 5 bases; J trimming: 1 base; junction bases outside the gene matches: 5. CDR3 size: 14 residues. Germline CDR1 reads SQVTM; CDR2 reads ANQGSEA. This sample is drawn from a study of cytomegalovirus exposure and HLA in healthy donors. Study results and limitations: Using the classifier, cytomegalovirus status was reportedly diagnosed with high specificity and sensitivity. In vitro experiments confirmed that three CMV-associated chains were specific for CMV antigens.

PCR employed 60 Vbeta and 13 Jbeta primers. Profiling relied on immunoSEQ multiplex PCR, and the TCRdb table lists in-frame clones only, not all of them. Found here are 40,000 to 45,000 clones; the top ten clones hold approximately 1.7%. The rearrangement uses TRBV29-1 and TRBJ1-1, with 9 bases lining up with TRBD1. This clonotype was sampled from a young woman in good health and CMV-seronegative. Sequencing input: PBMCs. The CDR3 loop is CSVHRTGANTEAFF. DNA of the CDR3: TGCAGCGTTCACAGGACAGGGGCGAACACTGAAGCTTTCTTT.